Listed below are T cell receptor beta chains from one sample, sequenced in a study of STAT5B mutations in CD4+ large granular lymphocyte leukemia. TCRdb's table, derived via immunoSEQ multiplex PCR, lists solely in-frame clones and lacks some. The table lists 31,000 or so clones, around four fifths of them singletons. The sample was CD4+ T cells from blood buffy coats. All receptors derive from a human donor in good health. Both conserved end residues are part of each CDR3. The D gene is left open where the match is weak. Size tells how often a clone was seen (once, few, many) or the class of an expanded clone, and some rows leave it out.

J gene	V gene	clone size	D gene	CDR3 protein	CDR3 DNA
TRBJ1-2	TRBV19	few	-	CASSIGGFSGYTF	TGTGCCAGTAGTATTGGGGGGTTTTCTGGCTACACCTTC
TRBJ1-5	TRBV19	few	-	CASRELLRGSNQPQHF	TGTGCCAGTAGAGAGTTGCTTCGGGGGAGCAATCAGCCCCAGCATTTT
TRBJ1-5	TRBV19	-	-	CASSMGTGLYSNQPQHF	TGTGCCAGTAGTATGGGTACAGGGCTCTATAGCAATCAGCCCCAGCATTTT
TRBJ2-7	TRBV13	-	-	CASSSGSGVEQYF	TGTGCCAGCAGCTCAGGCTCCGGGGTCGAGCAGTACTTC
TRBJ1-5	TRBV5-6	few	-	CASKKGQGLINQPQHF	TGTGCCAGCAAGAAAGGGCAGGGGTTGATCAATCAGCCCCAGCATTTT
TRBJ1-1	TRBV29-1	-	-	CSVGGFGTEAFF	TGCAGCGTTGGGGGCTTTGGCACTGAAGCTTTCTTT
TRBJ2-3	TRBV5-4	-	TRBD1	CASSLKTGSSTDTQYF	TGTGCCAGCAGCTTGAAGACAGGGTCAAGCACAGATACGCAGTATTTT
TRBJ2-5	TRBV19	-	-	CASSLQGEETQYF	TGTGCCAGTAGTTTACAGGGTGAAGAGACCCAGTACTTC
TRBJ2-1	TRBV7-9	-	TRBD2	CASSYLAGLSYNEQFF	TGTGCCAGCAGCTATCTAGCGGGCCTCTCCTACAATGAGCAGTTCTTC
TRBJ1-1	TRBV5-4	-	-	CASSFDPGLRTEAFF	TGTGCCAGCAGCTTTGATCCGGGCCTAAGGACTGAAGCTTTCTTT
TRBJ2-7	TRBV5-1	-	TRBD2	CASSLYSGSYEQYF	TGCGCCAGCAGCTTGTATAGCGGGTCCTACGAGCAGTACTTC
TRBJ1-6	TRBV2	few	TRBD1	CASIPLEPRGSRSPLHF	TGTGCCAGCATCCCCCTCGAGCCCAGGGGGTCACGTTCACCCCTCCACTTT
TRBJ1-1	TRBV30	few	-	CASHPVGFGTEAFF	TGTGCCTCCCACCCTGTAGGATTTGGGACTGAAGCTTTCTTT
TRBJ2-5	TRBV5-5	-	-	CASSLGLFETQYF	TGTGCCAGCAGCTTAGGGCTTTTCGAGACCCAGTACTTC
TRBJ2-1	TRBV7-2	-	TRBD2	CASSVPSRGLAGVRGEQFF	TGTGCCAGCAGCGTACCTAGCCGGGGACTAGCGGGGGTGAGGGGTGAGCAGTTCTTC
TRBJ2-7	TRBV30	-	TRBD1	CACPGQGVYEQYF	TGTGCCTGTCCAGGACAGGGGGTCTACGAGCAGTACTTC
TRBJ1-3	TRBV6-1	-	-	CASSEAWGNGNTIYF	TGTGCCAGCAGTGAAGCTTGGGGGAACGGAAACACCATATATTTT
TRBJ2-1	TRBV7-2	-	TRBD2	CASSFTGTSGMYNEQFF	TGTGCCAGCAGCTTCACCGGGACTAGCGGTATGTACAATGAGCAGTTCTTC
TRBJ2-3	TRBV6-1	-	-	CASSESGGPDTQYF	TGTGCCAGCAGTGAATCGGGGGGCCCAGATACGCAGTATTTT
TRBJ1-5	TRBV28	-	-	CASRPYKTGTQPQHF	TGTGCCAGCAGACCCTACAAAACCGGGACCCAGCCCCAGCATTTT
TRBJ1-1	TRBV29-1	-	-	CSIGNGEAFF	TGCAGCATTGGGAATGGTGAAGCTTTCTTT
TRBJ2-5	TRBV19	-	TRBD1	CASSIGQGEVETQYF	TGTGCCAGTAGTATAGGACAGGGGGAGGTAGAGACCCAGTACTTC
TRBJ2-7	TRBV25-1	few	-	CASSEVGEVSDEQYF	TGTGCCAGCAGTGAAGTGGGAGAGGTATCCGACGAGCAGTACTTC
TRBJ2-1	TRBV5-4	-	-	CASSWPGDPYNEQFF	TGTGCCAGCAGCTGGCCGGGGGACCCCTACAATGAGCAGTTCTTC
TRBJ1-6	TRBV11-3	-	-	CASSLGVRGDSPLHF	TGTGCCAGCAGCTTAGGGGTTCGAGGGGATTCACCCCTCCACTTT
TRBJ2-5	TRBV18	-	TRBD2	CASSPGTSQETQYF	TGTGCCAGCTCCCCCGGGACTAGCCAAGAGACCCAGTACTTC
TRBJ2-1	TRBV14	once	-	CASSHRSRNEQFF	TGTGCCAGCAGCCATCGGTCGCGGAATGAGCAGTTCTTC
TRBJ1-3	TRBV12-5	-	-	CASGPWGGNTIYF	TGTGCTAGTGGCCCCTGGGGAGGAAACACCATATATTTT
TRBJ1-4	TRBV2	-	-	CASSEVLAEKLFF	TGTGCCAGCAGTGAAGTTCTGGCCGAGAAACTGTTTTTT
TRBJ2-2	TRBV5-1	-	-	CASSLLPTAQEAGELFF	TGCGCCAGCAGTTTATTGCCCACCGCCCAAGAGGCCGGGGAGCTGTTTTTT
TRBJ2-1	TRBV19	-	TRBD2	CASSIVGRGGIDEQFF	TGTGCCAGTAGTATCGTGGGGCGGGGGGGCATTGATGAGCAGTTCTTC
TRBJ2-6	TRBV11-2	-	-	CASSLRAGEISGANVLTF	TGTGCCAGCAGCTTGAGGGCAGGGGAGATTTCTGGGGCCAACGTCCTGACTTTC